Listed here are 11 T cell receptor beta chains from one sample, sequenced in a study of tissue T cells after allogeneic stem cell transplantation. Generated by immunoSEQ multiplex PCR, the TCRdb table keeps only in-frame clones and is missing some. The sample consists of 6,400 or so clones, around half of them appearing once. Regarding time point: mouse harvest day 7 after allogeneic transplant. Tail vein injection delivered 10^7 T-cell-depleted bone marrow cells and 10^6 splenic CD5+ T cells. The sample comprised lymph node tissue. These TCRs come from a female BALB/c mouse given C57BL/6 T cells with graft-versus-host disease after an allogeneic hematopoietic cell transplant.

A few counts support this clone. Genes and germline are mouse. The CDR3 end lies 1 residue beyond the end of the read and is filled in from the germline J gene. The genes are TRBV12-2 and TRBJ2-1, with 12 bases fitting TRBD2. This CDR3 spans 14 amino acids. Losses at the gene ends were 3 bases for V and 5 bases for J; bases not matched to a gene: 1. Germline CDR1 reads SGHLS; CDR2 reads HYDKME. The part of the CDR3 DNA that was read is TGTGCCAGCTCTGGGACTGGGGGGAATGCTGAGCAGTTC. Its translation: CASSGTGGNAEQF. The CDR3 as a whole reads CASSGTGGNAEQFF.

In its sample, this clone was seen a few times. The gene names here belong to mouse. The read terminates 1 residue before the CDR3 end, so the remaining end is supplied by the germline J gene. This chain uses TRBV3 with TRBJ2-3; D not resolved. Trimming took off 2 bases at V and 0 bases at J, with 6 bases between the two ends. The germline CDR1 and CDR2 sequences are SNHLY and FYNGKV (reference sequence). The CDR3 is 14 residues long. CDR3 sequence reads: CASSLYGSAETLYF. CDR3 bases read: TGTGCCAGCAGCTTATATGGAAGTGCAGAAACGCTGTAT.

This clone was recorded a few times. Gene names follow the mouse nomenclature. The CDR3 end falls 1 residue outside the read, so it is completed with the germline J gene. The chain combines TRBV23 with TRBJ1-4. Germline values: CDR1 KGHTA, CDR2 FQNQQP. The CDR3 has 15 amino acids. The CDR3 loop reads CSSSQSGGRNERLFF. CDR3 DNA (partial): TGCTCCAGCAGTCAATCTGGGGGGCGGAACGAAAGATTATTT.

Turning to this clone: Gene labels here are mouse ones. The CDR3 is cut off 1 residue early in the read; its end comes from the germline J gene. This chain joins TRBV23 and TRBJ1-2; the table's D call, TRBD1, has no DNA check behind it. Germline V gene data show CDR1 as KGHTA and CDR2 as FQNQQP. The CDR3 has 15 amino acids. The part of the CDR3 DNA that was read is TGCTCCAGCAGTCAACGGGACAGGGGAAACTCCGACTACACC. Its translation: CSSSQRDRGNSDYT. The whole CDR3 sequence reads CSSSQRDRGNSDYTF. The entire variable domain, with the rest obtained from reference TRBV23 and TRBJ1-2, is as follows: DAAVTQKPRYLIKMKGQEAEMKCIPEKGHTAVFWYQQKQSKELKFLIYFQNQQPLDQIDMVKERFSAVCPSSSLCSLGIRTCEAEDSALYLCSSSQRDRGNSDYTFGSGTRLLVI.

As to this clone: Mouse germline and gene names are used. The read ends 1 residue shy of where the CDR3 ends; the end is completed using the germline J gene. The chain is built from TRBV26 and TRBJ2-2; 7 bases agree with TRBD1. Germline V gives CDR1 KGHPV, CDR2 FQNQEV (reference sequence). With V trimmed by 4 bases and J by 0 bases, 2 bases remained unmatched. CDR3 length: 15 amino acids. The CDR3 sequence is CASSHGTANTGQLYF. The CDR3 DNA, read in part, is TGTGCCAGCAGTCACGGGACAGCAAACACCGGGCAGCTCTAC.

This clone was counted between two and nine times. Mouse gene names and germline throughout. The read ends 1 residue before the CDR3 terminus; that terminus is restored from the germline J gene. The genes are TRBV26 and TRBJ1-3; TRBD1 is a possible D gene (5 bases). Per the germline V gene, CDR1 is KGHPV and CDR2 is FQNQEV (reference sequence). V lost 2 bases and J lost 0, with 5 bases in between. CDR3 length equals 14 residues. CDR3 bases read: TGTGCCAGCAGTCTGGGGGGTTCTGGAAATACGCTCTAT. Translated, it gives CASSLGGSGNTLY. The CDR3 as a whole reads CASSLGGSGNTLYF.

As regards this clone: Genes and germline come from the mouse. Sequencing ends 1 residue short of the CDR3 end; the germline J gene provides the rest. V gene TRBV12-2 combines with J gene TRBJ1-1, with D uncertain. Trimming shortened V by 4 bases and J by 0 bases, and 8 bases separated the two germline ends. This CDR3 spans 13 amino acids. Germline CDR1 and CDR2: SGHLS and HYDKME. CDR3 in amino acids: CASSRQANTEVFF. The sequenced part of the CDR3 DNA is TGTGCCAGCTCGCGACAAGCAAACACAGAAGTCTTC.

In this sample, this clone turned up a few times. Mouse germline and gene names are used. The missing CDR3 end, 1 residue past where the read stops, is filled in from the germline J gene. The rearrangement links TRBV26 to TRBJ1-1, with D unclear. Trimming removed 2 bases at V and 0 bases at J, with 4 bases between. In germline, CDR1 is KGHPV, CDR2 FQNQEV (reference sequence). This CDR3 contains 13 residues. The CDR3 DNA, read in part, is TGTGCCAGCAGTCTGGGATCAAACACAGAAGTCTTC. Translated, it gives CASSLGSNTEVF. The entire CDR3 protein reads CASSLGSNTEVFF.

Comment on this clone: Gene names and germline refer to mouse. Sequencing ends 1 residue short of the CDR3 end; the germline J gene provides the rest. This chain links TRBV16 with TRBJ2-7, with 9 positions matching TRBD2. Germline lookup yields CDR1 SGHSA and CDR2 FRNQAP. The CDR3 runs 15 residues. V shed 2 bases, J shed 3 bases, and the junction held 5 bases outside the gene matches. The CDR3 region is CASSLHWGALYEQYF. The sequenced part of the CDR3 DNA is TGTGCAAGCAGCTTACACTGGGGGGCCCTCTATGAACAGTAC.

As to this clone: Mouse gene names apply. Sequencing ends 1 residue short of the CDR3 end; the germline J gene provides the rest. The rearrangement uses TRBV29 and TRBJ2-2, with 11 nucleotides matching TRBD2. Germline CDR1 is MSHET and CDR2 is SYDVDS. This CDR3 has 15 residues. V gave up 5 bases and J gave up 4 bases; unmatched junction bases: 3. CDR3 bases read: TGTGCTAGCAGTCGACTGGGGGGGACCACCGGGCAGCTCTAC. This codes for CASSRLGGTTGQLY. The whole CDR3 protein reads CASSRLGGTTGQLYF. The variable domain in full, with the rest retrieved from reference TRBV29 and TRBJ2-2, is DMKVTQMPRYLIKRMGENVLLECGQDMSHETMYWYRQDPGLGLQLIYISYDVDSNSEGDIPKGYRVSRKKREHFSLILDSAKTNQTSVYFCASSRLGGTTGQLYFGEGSKLTVL.

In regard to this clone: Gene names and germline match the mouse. This CDR3 is CTCSGDRGYAEQFF. The DNA read from the CDR3 is TGCACCTGCAGTGGGGACAGGGGCTATGCTGAGCAGTTC. This chain connects TRBV1 to TRBJ2-1; TRBD1 matches at 10 bases. The CDR3 end falls 1 residue outside the read, so it is completed with the germline J gene. V lost 4 bases, J lost 3 bases, and 0 bases stayed unmatched. The CDR3 contains 14 residues. Germline V gene sequence: CDR1 NSQYPW, CDR2 LRSPGD (reference sequence).